Here is one TCR beta chain with its context. TCRdb's table, derived via immunoSEQ multiplex PCR, lists solely in-frame clones and lacks some. The table shows about 350,000 clones, with roughly 90% occurring only once. Per germline, CDR1 PRHDT and CDR2 FYEKMQ (reference sequence). There are 13 residues in the CDR3. The ends were cut back, 6 bases at V and 6 bases at J, with 9 bases in the middle. The sample comes from a study of blood T cell repertoires in COVID-19. Material for sequencing was peripheral blood. The TCR sequence derives from a woman aged 70-85 years with COVID-19, enrolled during active disease. The chain carries TRBV13 and TRBJ1-6; D remains ambiguous. The CDR3 sequence: CASSFRSNSPLHF. For the CDR3, the DNA is TGTGCCAGCAGTTTCAGAAGTAATTCACCCCTCCACTTT.